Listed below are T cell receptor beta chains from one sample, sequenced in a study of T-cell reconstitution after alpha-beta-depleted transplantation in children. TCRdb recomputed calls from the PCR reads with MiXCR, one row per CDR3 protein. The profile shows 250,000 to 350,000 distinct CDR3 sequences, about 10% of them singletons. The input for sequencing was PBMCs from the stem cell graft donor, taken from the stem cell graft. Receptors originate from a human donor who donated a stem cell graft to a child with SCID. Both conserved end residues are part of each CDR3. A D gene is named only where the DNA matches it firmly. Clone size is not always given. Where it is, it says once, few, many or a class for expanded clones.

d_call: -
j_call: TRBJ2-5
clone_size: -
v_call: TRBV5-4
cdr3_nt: TGTGCCAGCAGCTTTTGGTTCGGAGAGACCCAGTACTTC
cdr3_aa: CASSFWFGETQYF

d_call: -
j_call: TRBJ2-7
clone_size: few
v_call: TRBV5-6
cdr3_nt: TGTGCCAGCAGCTCCTCCGGGGCCCTCAACGAGCAGTACTTC
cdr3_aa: CASSSSGALNEQYF

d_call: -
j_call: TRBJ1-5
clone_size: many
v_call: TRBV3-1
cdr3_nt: TGTGCCAGCAGCTCACAGGGAAGCAATCAGCCCCAGCATTTT
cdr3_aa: CASSSQGSNQPQHF

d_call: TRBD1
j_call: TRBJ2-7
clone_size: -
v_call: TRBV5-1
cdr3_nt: TGCGCCAGCAGCGACCCGGACAGGGATGGTTACGAGCAGTACTTC
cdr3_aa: CASSDPDRDGYEQYF

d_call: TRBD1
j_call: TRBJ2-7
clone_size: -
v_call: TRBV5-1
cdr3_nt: TGCGCCAGCAGCCCGGACAGGGAAGCATACGAGCAGTACTTC
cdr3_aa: CASSPDREAYEQYF

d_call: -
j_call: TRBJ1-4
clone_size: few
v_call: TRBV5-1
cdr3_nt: TGCGCCAGCAGCTTGGGAGATTTCGAGAATGAAAAACTGTTTTTT
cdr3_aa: CASSLGDFENEKLFF

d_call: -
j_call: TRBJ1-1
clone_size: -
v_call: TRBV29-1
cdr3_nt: TGCAGCGCTAGGCTCGACGGGAACACTGAAGCTTTCTTT
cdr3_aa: CSARLDGNTEAFF

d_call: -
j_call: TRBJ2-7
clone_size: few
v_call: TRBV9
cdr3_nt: TGTGCCAGCAGCGTAGATATGATAGGGGATTACGAGCAGTACTTC
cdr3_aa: CASSVDMIGDYEQYF

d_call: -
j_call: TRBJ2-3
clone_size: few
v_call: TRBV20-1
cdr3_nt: TGCAGTGCTCATCGGGTGCCAAGCACAGATACGCAGTATTTT
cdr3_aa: CSAHRVPSTDTQYF

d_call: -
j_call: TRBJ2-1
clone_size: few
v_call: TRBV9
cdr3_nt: TGTGCCAGCAGCGAGTACAGATACAATGAGCAGTTCTTC
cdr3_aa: CASSEYRYNEQFF

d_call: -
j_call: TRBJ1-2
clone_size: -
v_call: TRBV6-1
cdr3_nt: TGTGCCAGTCTAGGATTTATGGATCAGAACTATGGCTACACCTTC
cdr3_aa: CASLGFMDQNYGYTF

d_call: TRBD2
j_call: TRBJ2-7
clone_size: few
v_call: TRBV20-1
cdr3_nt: TGCAGTGCAACTAGCGATCAATACGAGCAGTACTTC
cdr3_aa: CSATSDQYEQYF

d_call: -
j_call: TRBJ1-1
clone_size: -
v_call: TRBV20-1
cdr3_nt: TGCAGTGCTAGCGGGGGGGCGCGAGCTGAAGCTTTCTTT
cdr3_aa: CSASGGARAEAFF

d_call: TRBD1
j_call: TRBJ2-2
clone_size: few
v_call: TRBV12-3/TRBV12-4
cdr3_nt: TGTGCCAGCAGCCCCCGACAGGGGGCGCCTAACACCGGGGAGCTGTTTTTT
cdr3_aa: CASSPRQGAPNTGELFF

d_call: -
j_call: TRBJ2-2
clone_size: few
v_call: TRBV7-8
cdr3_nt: TGTGCCAGCAGGACCCGACAGGCGTTCCTGAACACCGGGGAGCTGTTTTTT
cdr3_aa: CASRTRQAFLNTGELFF

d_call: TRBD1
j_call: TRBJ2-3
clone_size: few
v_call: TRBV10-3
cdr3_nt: TGTGCCATTAGTACAGGGGCAGATACGCAGTATTTT
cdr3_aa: CAISTGADTQYF

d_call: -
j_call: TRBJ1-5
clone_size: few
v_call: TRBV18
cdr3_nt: TGTGCCAGCTCAACCCTGAACAGGGATCAGCCCCAGCATTTT
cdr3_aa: CASSTLNRDQPQHF

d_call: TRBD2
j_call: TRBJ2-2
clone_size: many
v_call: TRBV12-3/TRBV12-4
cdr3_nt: TGTGCCAGCAGTTTCGGGGGGACCGGGGAGCTGTTTTTT
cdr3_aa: CASSFGGTGELFF

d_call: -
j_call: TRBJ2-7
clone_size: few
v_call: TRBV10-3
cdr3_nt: TGTGCCATCAGTGACTTCTACGAGCAGTACTTC
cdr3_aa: CAISDFYEQYF

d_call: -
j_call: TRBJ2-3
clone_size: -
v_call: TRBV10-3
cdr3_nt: TGTGCCATCAGAAACGGGACATCCTCGAATACGCAGTATTTT
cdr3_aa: CAIRNGTSSNTQYF

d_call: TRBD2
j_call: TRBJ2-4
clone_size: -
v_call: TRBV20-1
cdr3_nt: TGCAGTGCTCAGAGCGGGGGAGCCAAAAACATTCAGTACTTC
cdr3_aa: CSAQSGGAKNIQYF

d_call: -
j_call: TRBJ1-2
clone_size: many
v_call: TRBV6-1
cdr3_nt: TGTGCCAGCAGTCAGGACAGCCTAGCGGGCTACACCTTC
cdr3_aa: CASSQDSLAGYTF

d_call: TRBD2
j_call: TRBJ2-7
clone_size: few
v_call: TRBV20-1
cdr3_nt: TGCAGTGCTAGTGATCTAGCGGGGTTCGGCTACGAGCAGTACTTC
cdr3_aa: CSASDLAGFGYEQYF

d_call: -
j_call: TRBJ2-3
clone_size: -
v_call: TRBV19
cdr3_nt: TGTTGGAGGGACGCCCGGACCACAGATACGCAGTATTTT
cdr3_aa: CWRDARTTDTQYF

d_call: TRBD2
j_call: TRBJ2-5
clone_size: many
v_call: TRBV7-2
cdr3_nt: TGTGCCACCCAAATTAGCGGGGTCCAAGAGACCCAGTACTTC
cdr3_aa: CATQISGVQETQYF

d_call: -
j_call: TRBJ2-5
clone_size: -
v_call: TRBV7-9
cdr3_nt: TGTGCCAGCAGCTTAAGGGATCAAGAGACCCAGTACTTC
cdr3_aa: CASSLRDQETQYF

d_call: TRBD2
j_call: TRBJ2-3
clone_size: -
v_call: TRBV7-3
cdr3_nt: TGTGCCAGCAGCCCCACCCCTAGCGGGGGGAACACAGATACGCAGTATTTT
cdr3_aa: CASSPTPSGGNTDTQYF

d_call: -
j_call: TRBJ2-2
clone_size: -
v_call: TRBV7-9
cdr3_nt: TGTGCCAGCAGCTTAGTAGCGGACACCGGGGAGCTGTTTTTT
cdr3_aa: CASSLVADTGELFF

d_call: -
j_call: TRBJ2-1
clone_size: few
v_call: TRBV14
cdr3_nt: TGTGCCAGCAGCCAAGCAGGGAAAACTTACAATGAGCAGTTCTTC
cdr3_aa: CASSQAGKTYNEQFF

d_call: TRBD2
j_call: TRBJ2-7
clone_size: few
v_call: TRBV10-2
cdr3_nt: TGCGCCAGCACTGTAGTAGCGGGGGGGCTCTACGAGCAGTACTTC
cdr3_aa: CASTVVAGGLYEQYF

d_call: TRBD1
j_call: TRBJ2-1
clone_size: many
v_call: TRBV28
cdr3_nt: TGTGCCAGCAGTCCCAAGACAGGGGGCGCCTACAATGAGCAGTTCTTC
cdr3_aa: CASSPKTGGAYNEQFF

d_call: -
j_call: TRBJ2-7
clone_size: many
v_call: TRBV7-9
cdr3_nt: TGTGCCAGCAGCTTACACCCCTACGAGCAGTACTTC
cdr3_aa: CASSLHPYEQYF

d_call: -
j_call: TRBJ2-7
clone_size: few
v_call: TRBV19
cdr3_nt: TGTGCCAGTAGTCCCTTCGGTGGGTCCTACGAGCAGTACTTC
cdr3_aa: CASSPFGGSYEQYF